The T cell receptor beta chain described here comes from a study of cytomegalovirus exposure and HLA in healthy donors. The study's findings and limits: Researchers reported in a later analysis that a missense DCLRE1C variant was tied to TCR beta V- and J-gene trimming.

As regards this clone: Its antigen is unidentified. Its ends do not fully match the called genes, so a read error is possible. Distinct nucleotide sequences in the sample also encode this CDR3.

Both 60 Vbeta primers and 13 Jbeta primers went into the PCR. Clones were sequenced by immunoSEQ multiplex PCR, and TCRdb holds only the in-frame ones, with some missing. The repertoire holds some 140,000 clones, with about 76% as singletons. The sequencing sample was made of PBMCs. This sequence was found in a man in his thirties or forties in good health and CMV-seropositive.

Here the CDR3 reads CASSLGTSGYTF. The CDR3 bases are TGCGCCAGCAGCTTGGGGACAAGTGGCTACACCTTC. The rearrangement joins TRBV5-8 to TRBJ1-2, with a weak D call TRBD1 (6 bases). There are 12 residues in the CDR3. Germline V gives CDR1 SGHTS, CDR2 YDEGEE.